The text below deals with one TCR beta chain. The read finishes 3 residues shy of the CDR3 end, and the germline J gene is used to complete it. Average input was around 1,200 ng genomic DNA for immunoSEQ TCR beta CDR3 amplification. Generated by immunoSEQ multiplex PCR, the TCRdb table keeps only in-frame clones and is missing some. The sample is made up of some 41,000 clones, and the top ten hold 5.8% of it. The V segment lost 5 bases and the J segment 4 bases; nucleotides outside the gene matches: 6. The CDR3 totals 15 residues. This record comes from a study of T cells in women clearing cervical HPV infection. The wider study: Case blood was drawn when the lesion was first found; control blood after infection became undetectable.

Dot-blot hybridization genotyped cervical HPV amplified with MY09/MY11 PCR. Sequencing used blood buffy coat. The chain carries TRBV12-3 or TRBV12-4 and TRBJ2-1; 9 bases are shared with TRBD1. The TCR was taken from a woman aged 18 to 75 with a cervical HPV16 infection that either progressed to CIN3+ or cleared (not recorded which). The CDR3 DNA, read in part, is TGTGCCAGCAGTCCCCTGGGACAGGGATACAATGAG. Its protein is CASSPLGQGYNE. The complete CDR3 sequence is CASSPLGQGYNEQFF.